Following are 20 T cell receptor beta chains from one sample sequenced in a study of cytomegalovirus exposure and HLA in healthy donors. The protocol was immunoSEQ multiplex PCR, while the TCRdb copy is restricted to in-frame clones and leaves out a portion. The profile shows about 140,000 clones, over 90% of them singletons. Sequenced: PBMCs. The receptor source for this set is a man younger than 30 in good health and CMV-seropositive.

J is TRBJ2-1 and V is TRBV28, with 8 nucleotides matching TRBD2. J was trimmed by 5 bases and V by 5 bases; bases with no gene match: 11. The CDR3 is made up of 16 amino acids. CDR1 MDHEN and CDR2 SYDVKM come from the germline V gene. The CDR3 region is CASSPPGLGINNEQFF. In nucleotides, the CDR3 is TGTGCCAGCAGTCCCCCGGGACTAGGAATTAACAATGAGCAGTTCTTC.

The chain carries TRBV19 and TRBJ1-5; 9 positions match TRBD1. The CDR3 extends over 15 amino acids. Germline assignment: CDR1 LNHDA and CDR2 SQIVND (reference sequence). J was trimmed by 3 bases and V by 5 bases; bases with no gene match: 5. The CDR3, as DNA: TGTGCCAGTAGTCCGGACAGGGGCGACAATCAGCCCCAGCATTTT. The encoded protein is CASSPDRGDNQPQHF.

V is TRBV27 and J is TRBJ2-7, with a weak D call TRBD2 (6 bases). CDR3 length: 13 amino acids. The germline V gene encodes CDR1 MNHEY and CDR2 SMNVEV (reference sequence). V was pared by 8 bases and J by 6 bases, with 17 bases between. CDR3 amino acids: CASREPRPREQYF. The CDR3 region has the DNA TGTGCCAGCCGGGAGCCACGACCTCGCGAGCAGTACTTC.

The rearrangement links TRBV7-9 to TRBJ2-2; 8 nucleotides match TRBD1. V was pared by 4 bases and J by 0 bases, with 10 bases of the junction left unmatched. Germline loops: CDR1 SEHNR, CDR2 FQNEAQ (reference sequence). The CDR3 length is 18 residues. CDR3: CASSSTGTGFANTGELFF. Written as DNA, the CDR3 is TGTGCCAGCAGCTCAACCGGGACAGGTTTCGCGAACACCGGGGAGCTGTTTTTT.

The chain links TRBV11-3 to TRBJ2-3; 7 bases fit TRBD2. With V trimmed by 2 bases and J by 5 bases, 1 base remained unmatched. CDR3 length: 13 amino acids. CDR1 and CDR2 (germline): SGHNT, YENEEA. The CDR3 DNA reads TGTGCCAGCAGCTTACGCGGGGGAGATACGCAGTATTTT. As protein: CASSLRGGDTQYF. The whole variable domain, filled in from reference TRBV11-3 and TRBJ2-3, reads EAGVVQSPRYKIIEKKQPVAFWCNPISGHNTLYWYLQNLGQGPELLIRYENEEAVDDSQLPKDRFSAERLKGVDSTLKIQPAELGDSAVYLCASSLRGGDTQYFGPGTRLTVL.

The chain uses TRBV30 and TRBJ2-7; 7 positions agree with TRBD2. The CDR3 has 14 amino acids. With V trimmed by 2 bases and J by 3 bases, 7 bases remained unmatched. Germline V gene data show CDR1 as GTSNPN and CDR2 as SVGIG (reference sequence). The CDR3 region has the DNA TGTGCCTGGAGTTGGAGCGGGAAGGGCTACGAGCAGTACTTC. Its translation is CAWSWSGKGYEQYF. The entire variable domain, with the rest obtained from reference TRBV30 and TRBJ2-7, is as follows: SQTIHQWPATLVQPVGSPLSLECTVEGTSNPNLYWYRQAAGRGLQLLFYSVGIGQISSEVPQNLSASRPQDRQFILSSKKLLLSDSGFYLCAWSWSGKGYEQYFGPGTRLTVT.

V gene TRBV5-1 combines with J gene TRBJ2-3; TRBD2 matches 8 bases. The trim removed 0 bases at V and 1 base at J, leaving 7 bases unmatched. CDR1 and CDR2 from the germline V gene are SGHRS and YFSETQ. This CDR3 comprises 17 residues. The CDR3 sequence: CASSLGTSSGRTDTQYF. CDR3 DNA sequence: TGCGCCAGCAGCTTGGGCACGTCTAGCGGGCGCACAGATACGCAGTATTTT. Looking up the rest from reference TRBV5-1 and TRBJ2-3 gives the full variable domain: KAGVTQTPRYLIKTRGQQVTLSCSPISGHRSVSWYQQTPGQGLQFLFEYFSETQRNKGNFPGRFSGRQFSNSRSEMNVSTLELGDSALYLCASSLGTSSGRTDTQYFGPGTRLTVL.

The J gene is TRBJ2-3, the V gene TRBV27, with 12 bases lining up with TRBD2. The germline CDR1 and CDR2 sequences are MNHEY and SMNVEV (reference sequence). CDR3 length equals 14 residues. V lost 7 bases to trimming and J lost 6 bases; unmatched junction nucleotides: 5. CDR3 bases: TGTGCCAGCATTTCGACTAGCGGGAGCGATACGCAGTATTTT. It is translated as CASISTSGSDTQYF.

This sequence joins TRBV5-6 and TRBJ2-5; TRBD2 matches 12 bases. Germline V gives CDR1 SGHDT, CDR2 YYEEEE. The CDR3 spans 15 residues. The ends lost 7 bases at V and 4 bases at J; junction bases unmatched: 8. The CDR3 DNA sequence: TGTGCCAGCTACGGACTAGCGGGAAATGGAGAGACCCAGTACTTC. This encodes CASYGLAGNGETQYF.

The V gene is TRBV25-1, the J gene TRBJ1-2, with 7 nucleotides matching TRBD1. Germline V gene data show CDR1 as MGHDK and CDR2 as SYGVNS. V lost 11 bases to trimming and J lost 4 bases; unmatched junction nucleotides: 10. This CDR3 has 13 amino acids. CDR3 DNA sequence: TGTGCCTCAAGGGCGACAGGGTCCTATGGCTACACCTTC. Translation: CASRATGSYGYTF.

This CDR3 reads CASSQRQIASTDTQYF. CDR3 coding DNA: TGCGCCAGCAGCCAAAGACAGATAGCTAGCACAGATACGCAGTATTTT. This chain links TRBV4-1 with TRBJ2-3, with D tentatively TRBD1 (5 bases). The CDR3 is 16 residues long. Germline V CDR1 and CDR2: MGHRA, YSYEKL. Trimming removed 2 bases from V and 0 bases from J, with 12 bases in between.

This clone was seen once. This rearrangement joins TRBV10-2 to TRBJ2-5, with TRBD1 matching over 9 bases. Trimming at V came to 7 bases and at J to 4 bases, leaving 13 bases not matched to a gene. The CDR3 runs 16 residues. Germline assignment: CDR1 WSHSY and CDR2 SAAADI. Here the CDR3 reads CASTIFRDRAPETQYF. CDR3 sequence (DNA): TGCGCCAGCACCATCTTCCGGGACAGGGCCCCAGAGACCCAGTACTTC.

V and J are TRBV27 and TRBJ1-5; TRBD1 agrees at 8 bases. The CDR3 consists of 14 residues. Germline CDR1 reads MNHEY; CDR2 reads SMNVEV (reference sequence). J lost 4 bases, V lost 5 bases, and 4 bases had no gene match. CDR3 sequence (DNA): TGTGCCAGCAGTCCCCGACAGGGGAATCAGCCCCAGCATTTT. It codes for CASSPRQGNQPQHF.

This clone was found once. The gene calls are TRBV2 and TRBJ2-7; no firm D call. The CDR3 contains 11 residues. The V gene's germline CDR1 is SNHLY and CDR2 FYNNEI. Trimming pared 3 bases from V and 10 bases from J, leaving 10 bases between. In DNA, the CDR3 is TGTGCCAGCAGTGAGACAAGACCCCAGTACTTC. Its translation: CASSETRPQYF. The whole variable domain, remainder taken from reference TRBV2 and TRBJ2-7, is EPEVTQTPSHQVTQMGQEVILRCVPISNHLYFYWYRQILGQKVEFLVSFYNNEISEKSEIFDDQFSVERPDGSNFTLKIRSTKLEDSAMYFCASSETRPQYFGPGTRLTVT.

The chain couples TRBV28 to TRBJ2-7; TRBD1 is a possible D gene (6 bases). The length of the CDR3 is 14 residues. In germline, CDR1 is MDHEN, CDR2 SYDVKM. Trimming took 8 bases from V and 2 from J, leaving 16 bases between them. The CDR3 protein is CASRTYREPYEQYF. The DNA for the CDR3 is TGTGCCAGCCGTACCTACAGGGAACCCTACGAGCAGTACTTC.

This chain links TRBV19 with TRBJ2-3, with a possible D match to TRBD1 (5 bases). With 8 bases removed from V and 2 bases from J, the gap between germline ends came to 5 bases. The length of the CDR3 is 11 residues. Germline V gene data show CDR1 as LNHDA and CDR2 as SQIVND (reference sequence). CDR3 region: CASGHTDTQYF. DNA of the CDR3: TGTGCCAGTGGACACACAGATACGCAGTATTTT. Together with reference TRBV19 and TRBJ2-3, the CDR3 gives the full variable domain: DGGITQSPKYLFRKEGQNVTLSCEQNLNHDAMYWYRQDPGQGLRLIYYSQIVNDFQKGDIAEGYSVSREKKESFPLTVTSAQKNPTAFYLCASGHTDTQYFGPGTRLTVL.

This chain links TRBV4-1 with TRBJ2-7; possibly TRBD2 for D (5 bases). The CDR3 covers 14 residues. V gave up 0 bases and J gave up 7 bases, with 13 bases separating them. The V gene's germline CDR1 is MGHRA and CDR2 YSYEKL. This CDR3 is CASSQDPAGSEQYF. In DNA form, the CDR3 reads TGCGCCAGCAGCCAAGATCCCGCGGGCTCGGAGCAGTACTTC.

DNA of the CDR3: TGTGCCAGCAGCTTAGAGGACAGCTCCTACAATGAGCAGTTCTTC. Protein: CASSLEDSSYNEQFF. V gene TRBV11-3 combines with J gene TRBJ2-1; a weak D match, TRBD1 (6 bases). Germline V gene data show CDR1 as SGHNT and CDR2 as YENEEA. V lost 0 bases and J lost 0, with 6 bases in between. The CDR3 sequence is 15 residues long.

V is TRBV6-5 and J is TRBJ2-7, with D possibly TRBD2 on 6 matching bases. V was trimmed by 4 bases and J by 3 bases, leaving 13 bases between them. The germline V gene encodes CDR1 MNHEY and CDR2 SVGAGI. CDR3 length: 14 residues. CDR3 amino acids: CASSFGGDGYEQYF. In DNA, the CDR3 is TGTGCCAGCAGTTTCGGCGGGGATGGCTACGAGCAGTACTTC.

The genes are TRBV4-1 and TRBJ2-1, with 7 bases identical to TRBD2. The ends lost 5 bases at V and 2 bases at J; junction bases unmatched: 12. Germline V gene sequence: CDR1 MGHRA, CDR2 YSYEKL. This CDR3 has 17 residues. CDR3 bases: TGCGCCAGCAGCTCAATACATCGGACTAGTGCCTACAATGAGCAGTTCTTC. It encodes CASSSIHRTSAYNEQFF.